This T cell receptor (beta chain) was identified in a study of identical twins. Study-wide results and caveats: Twins shared beta out-of-frame sequences in excess, but this excess was weaker. Abundant beta clonotypes from cord blood had fewer insertions, unlike memory repertoires, which showed none.

Healthy Caucasian donors formed the entire cohort. The CDR3 contains 15 residues. V dropped 0 bases and J dropped 7 bases, with 14 bases sitting between them. CDR1 is SGHRS and CDR2 is YFSETQ in the germline V gene. MiXCR, run by TCRdb on the 5' RACE reads, gives a single entry per CDR3 protein. The sample has hundreds of thousands of distinct CDR3 sequences, roughly 24% seen once. This clonotype was counted a few times. Its antigen remains unknown. The sample was also linked to a second study, of T cells expressing NK-cell markers. This second study says: Eight donors were sequenced, of whom seven were HCMV-seropositive, while the remaining one was HCMV-seronegative.

This receptor was taken from a woman between 18 and 29 years old in good health. This chain links TRBV5-1 with TRBJ2-4; possible D gene TRBD2, 7 bases. The specimen sequenced was CD4+ T cells sorted from blood. As DNA, the CDR3 is TGCGCCAGCAGCTTGGCGGGGGGCTGGAGTAACATTCAGTACTTC. Protein sequence: CASSLAGGWSNIQYF.